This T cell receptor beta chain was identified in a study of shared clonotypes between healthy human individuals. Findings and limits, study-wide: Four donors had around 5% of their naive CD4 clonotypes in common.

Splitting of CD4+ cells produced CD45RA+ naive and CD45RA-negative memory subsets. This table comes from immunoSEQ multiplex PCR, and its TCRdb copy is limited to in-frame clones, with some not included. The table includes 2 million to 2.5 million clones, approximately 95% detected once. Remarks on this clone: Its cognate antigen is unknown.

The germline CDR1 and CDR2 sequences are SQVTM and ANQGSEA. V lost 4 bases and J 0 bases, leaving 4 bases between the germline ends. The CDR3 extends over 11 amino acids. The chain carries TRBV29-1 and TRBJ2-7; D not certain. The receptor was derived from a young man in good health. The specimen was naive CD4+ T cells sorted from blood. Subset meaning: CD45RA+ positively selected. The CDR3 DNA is TGCAGCGTTGTAGTCTCCTACGAGCAGTACTTC. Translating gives CSVVVSYEQYF.